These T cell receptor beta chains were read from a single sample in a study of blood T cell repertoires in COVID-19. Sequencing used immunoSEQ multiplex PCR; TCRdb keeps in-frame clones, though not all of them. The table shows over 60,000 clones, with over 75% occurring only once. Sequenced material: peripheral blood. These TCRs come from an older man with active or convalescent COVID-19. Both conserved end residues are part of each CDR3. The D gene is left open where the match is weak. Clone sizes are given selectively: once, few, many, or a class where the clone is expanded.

CDR3nt: TGTGCCAGCAGTCCTAGGCTGGCCAGGGCTAAAGCTTTCTTT
CDR3aa: CASSPRLARAKAFF
v_gene: TRBV28
d_gene: NA
abundance: few
j_gene: TRBJ1-1

CDR3nt: TGTGCCAGCCAGCCGTGGGGGGACAATTCACCCCTCCACTTT
CDR3aa: CASQPWGDNSPLHF
v_gene: TRBV28
d_gene: NA
abundance: NA
j_gene: TRBJ1-6

CDR3nt: TGTGCCAGCAGTTTACTGGGACAGGGCTCCTCCTACGAGCAGTACTTC
CDR3aa: CASSLLGQGSSYEQYF
v_gene: TRBV28
d_gene: TRBD1
abundance: NA
j_gene: TRBJ2-7

CDR3nt: TGTGCCAGCAGCTTGGCGCGGGGGGGATCCGGGGCCAACGTCCTGACTTTC
CDR3aa: CASSLARGGSGANVLTF
v_gene: TRBV5-4
d_gene: TRBD2
abundance: NA
j_gene: TRBJ2-6

CDR3nt: TGTGCCAGCTCAGGACTTGTTTTGTCGGCGGGGACTAACTATGGCTACACCTTC
CDR3aa: CASSGLVLSAGTNYGYTF
v_gene: TRBV18
d_gene: NA
abundance: NA
j_gene: TRBJ1-2

CDR3nt: TGTGCCAGCAGCCAGACAGCCTCTGGGAACGAGCAGTACTTC
CDR3aa: CASSQTASGNEQYF
v_gene: TRBV6-6
d_gene: NA
abundance: once
j_gene: TRBJ2-7

CDR3nt: TGTGCCAGCACCCTGCCGGGACAGGGGTACGAGCAGTACTTC
CDR3aa: CASTLPGQGYEQYF
v_gene: TRBV28
d_gene: TRBD1
abundance: NA
j_gene: TRBJ2-7

CDR3nt: TGTGCCAGCAACCCCACAGGGGATCAGCCCCAGCATTTT
CDR3aa: CASNPTGDQPQHF
v_gene: TRBV6-2/TRBV6-3
d_gene: TRBD1
abundance: NA
j_gene: TRBJ1-5

CDR3nt: TGTGCCATCAGTGAGGTCAGACAAGAGACCCAGTACTTC
CDR3aa: CAISEVRQETQYF
v_gene: TRBV10-3
d_gene: NA
abundance: NA
j_gene: TRBJ2-5

CDR3nt: TGTGCCATCAGACCCGGGACAGGGGACACCGGGGAGCTGTTTTTT
CDR3aa: CAIRPGTGDTGELFF
v_gene: TRBV10-3
d_gene: TRBD1
abundance: NA
j_gene: TRBJ2-2

CDR3nt: TGTGCCAGCAGTCTATCCGGGACAGGGGGCATTCAGCCCCAGCATTTT
CDR3aa: CASSLSGTGGIQPQHF
v_gene: TRBV28
d_gene: TRBD1
abundance: NA
j_gene: TRBJ1-5

CDR3nt: TGTGCCTGGATCTCGACCAACGCGGGTAACACTGAAGCTTTCTTT
CDR3aa: CAWISTNAGNTEAFF
v_gene: TRBV30
d_gene: NA
abundance: NA
j_gene: TRBJ1-1

CDR3nt: TGTGCCAGCAGTTACGGCCAGTTCTCTGGAAACACCATATATTTT
CDR3aa: CASSYGQFSGNTIYF
v_gene: TRBV6-5
d_gene: NA
abundance: once
j_gene: TRBJ1-3

CDR3nt: TGTGCCAGCAGCGGGTCACCACGGACAGGCCGAAGCTCCTACAATGAGCAGTTCTTC
CDR3aa: CASSGSPRTGRSSYNEQFF
v_gene: TRBV9
d_gene: TRBD1
abundance: NA
j_gene: TRBJ2-1

CDR3nt: TGTGCCAGCAGTTTAATGGCAGGTATTTCCTACGAGCAGTACTTC
CDR3aa: CASSLMAGISYEQYF
v_gene: TRBV27
d_gene: NA
abundance: few
j_gene: TRBJ2-7

CDR3nt: TGCGCCAGCAGCCCAGCGCTTCGACAGGGGGTTAATGAAAAACTGTTTTTT
CDR3aa: CASSPALRQGVNEKLFF
v_gene: TRBV5-1
d_gene: TRBD1
abundance: NA
j_gene: TRBJ1-4

CDR3nt: TGTGCCAGCAGTGAAAGCATATACAATCAGCCCCAGCATTTT
CDR3aa: CASSESIYNQPQHF
v_gene: TRBV6-1
d_gene: NA
abundance: NA
j_gene: TRBJ1-5

CDR3nt: TGTGCCAGCAGTTCTTCCGGGACAGAGAACTATGGCTACACCTTC
CDR3aa: CASSSSGTENYGYTF
v_gene: TRBV28
d_gene: TRBD1
abundance: NA
j_gene: TRBJ1-2

CDR3nt: TGTGCCAGCAGTTTAACTCTAGCGGGAGGGCGGCATGAGCAGTTCTTC
CDR3aa: CASSLTLAGGRHEQFF
v_gene: TRBV27
d_gene: TRBD2
abundance: NA
j_gene: TRBJ2-1

CDR3nt: TGTGCCAGTAGTATCGGGACAGGGTTTTCGAACACTGAAGCTTTCTTT
CDR3aa: CASSIGTGFSNTEAFF
v_gene: TRBV19
d_gene: TRBD1
abundance: once
j_gene: TRBJ1-1

CDR3nt: TGTGCCAGCAGTTACTCGGGGGGGCGAAACTATGGCTACACCTTC
CDR3aa: CASSYSGGRNYGYTF
v_gene: TRBV6-5
d_gene: NA
abundance: NA
j_gene: TRBJ1-2

CDR3nt: TGTGCCAGCAGCTTAGATCCGACAGGGTATAACTATGGCTACACCTTC
CDR3aa: CASSLDPTGYNYGYTF
v_gene: TRBV11-2
d_gene: TRBD1
abundance: NA
j_gene: TRBJ1-2

CDR3nt: TGTGCCAGCAGCCCACACTCCTACGAGCAGTACTTC
CDR3aa: CASSPHSYEQYF
v_gene: TRBV7-2
d_gene: NA
abundance: NA
j_gene: TRBJ2-7

CDR3nt: TGTGCCAGCAGCTTGGGGACAGGGGCCCTAGAGACCCAGTACTTC
CDR3aa: CASSLGTGALETQYF
v_gene: TRBV5-4
d_gene: TRBD1
abundance: NA
j_gene: TRBJ2-5

CDR3nt: TGCAGCGTTGAAAAAGGGGCTGGAAACACCATATATTTT
CDR3aa: CSVEKGAGNTIYF
v_gene: TRBV29-1
d_gene: NA
abundance: NA
j_gene: TRBJ1-3

CDR3nt: TGTGCCAGCCCCGGGAGGAGGCTAGCCTACCAAGAGACCCAGTACTTC
CDR3aa: CASPGRRLAYQETQYF
v_gene: TRBV2
d_gene: TRBD2
abundance: NA
j_gene: TRBJ2-5

CDR3nt: TGTGCCAGCAGCGCCGGGACTAACACAGATACGCAGTATTTT
CDR3aa: CASSAGTNTDTQYF
v_gene: TRBV7-8
d_gene: TRBD2
abundance: NA
j_gene: TRBJ2-3

CDR3nt: TGTGCCTGGAGTGCCGGGGGAAGCTCTGGAAACACCATATATTTT
CDR3aa: CAWSAGGSSGNTIYF
v_gene: TRBV30
d_gene: NA
abundance: NA
j_gene: TRBJ1-3

CDR3nt: TGTGCCAGCTCAACCGACAGGGGAAACACCATATATTTT
CDR3aa: CASSTDRGNTIYF
v_gene: TRBV18
d_gene: NA
abundance: NA
j_gene: TRBJ1-3